Each of the 2 T cell receptor beta chains below was sequenced from the same sample in a study of cytomegalovirus exposure and HLA in healthy donors. Sequenced by immunoSEQ multiplex PCR; TCRdb stores in-frame clones only, minus some. The sample gives about 220,000 clones, 75% to 95% of which show up once; more than 1% is in the top ten. The sequenced sample consisted of PBMCs. Receptor source: a woman aged 18-30 years in good health and CMV-seronegative.

Written as DNA, the CDR3 is TGCGCCAGCAGCTTGGAACCCCACCAGGGGACTAATGAAAAACTGTTTTTT. Its translation: CASSLEPHQGTNEKLFF. The chain uses TRBV5-1 and TRBJ1-4, with D tentatively TRBD1 (6 bases). Germline CDR1 is SGHRS and CDR2 is YFSETQ. The CDR3 loop spans 17 amino acids. Trimming took 0 bases from V and 2 from J, leaving 14 bases between them.

This clone appeared once. The V call is TRBV29-1, the J call TRBJ2-7, with D possibly TRBD1 on 5 matching bases. The CDR3 is made up of 12 amino acids. V was shortened by 4 bases and J by 6 bases, with 13 bases between the two germline ends. Germline lookup yields CDR1 SQVTM and CDR2 ANQGSEA. For the CDR3, the DNA is TGCAGCGTTGTGGGGCAGGCGTTCGAGCAGTACTTC. Translating gives CSVVGQAFEQYF.